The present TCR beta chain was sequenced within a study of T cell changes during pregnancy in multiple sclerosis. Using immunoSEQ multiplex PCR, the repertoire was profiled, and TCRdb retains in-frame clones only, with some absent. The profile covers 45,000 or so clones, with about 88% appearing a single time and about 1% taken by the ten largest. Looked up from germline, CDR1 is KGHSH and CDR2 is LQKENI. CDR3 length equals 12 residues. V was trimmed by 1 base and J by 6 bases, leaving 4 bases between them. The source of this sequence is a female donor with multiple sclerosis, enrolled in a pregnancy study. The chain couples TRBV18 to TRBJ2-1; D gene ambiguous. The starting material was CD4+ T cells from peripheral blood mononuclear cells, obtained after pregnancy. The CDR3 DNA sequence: TGTGCCAGCTCACCACGGAGCAATGAGCAGTTCTTC. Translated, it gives CASSPRSNEQFF.